This T cell receptor (beta chain) is from a study of PD-1 blockade in classical Hodgkin lymphoma (dated by TCRdb to 2020 to 2022). Regarding the research as a whole: Nivolumab dosing was 3 mg/kg intravenously every 2 weeks, continuing until either disease progression or unacceptable toxicity. The study used TCR beta sequencing and CyTOF to define a peripheral blood immune signature of response to PD-1 blockade in classical Hodgkin lymphoma. What the authors observed across the whole study: Lower diversity was observed in patients in whom nivolumab was started less than 1 year after ASCT, and these patients were excluded from later analyses so that confounding by immune reconstitution would be avoided. By C4D1, a significant rise was seen in CD4+ TCR diversity but not in CD8+ TCR diversity (p=0.0027 vs p=0.16), and the rise was most apparent among complete responders (p=0.02). Baseline TCR diversity was reported to be lower in newly diagnosed patients than in healthy donors, and even lower in relapsed/refractory patients. Trial patients achieving complete response had baseline diversity similar to newly diagnosed patients, whereas partial responders and progressors had significantly lower diversity. The study was limited to a single clinical trial cohort, and causes of repertoire differences, possibly disease activity or prior therapy, remained undefined.

The label giving this sample's time point can be read as: cycle 1 day 1 (C1D1), immediately before nivolumab initiation. Every trial patient had relapsed following autologous stem cell transplantation, and prior brentuximab vedotin exposure was what differed among cohorts A, B and C. The trial cohort comprised fewer than 65 patients with relapsed/refractory classical Hodgkin lymphoma whose best overall responses were complete response, partial response or progressive disease. In the multi-cohort phase II CheckMate 205 trial, trial patients received single-agent nivolumab. An independent review committee assessed best overall response by applying the 2007 International Working Group response criteria. PBMCs from the trial were collected at three points: immediately before nivolumab initiation (C1D1), and during therapy at cycle 2 day 1 and cycle 4 day 1. Peripheral blood was collected in 8 mL Vacutainer Cell Preparation Tubes, from which PBMCs were isolated by centrifugation and then cryopreserved.

The Qiagen DNeasy kit was used to extract genomic DNA from unsorted PBMCs and from the negatively selected CD4+ and CD8+ fractions. TCR beta CDR3 regions were amplified by immunoSEQ multiplex PCR using primers annealing to V and J segments. A synthetic immune receptor repertoire was used to minimize amplification bias, and remaining bias was computationally removed after sequencing. The source study handled its data this way. Repertoire diversity was quantified as the Shannon entropy index using custom Python scripts. Unsorted, CD4+ and CD8+ repertoires were analyzed separately, except in combined analyses where CD4+ and CD8+ sequences were merged in silico. Clonal expansion was defined as at least a 2-fold frequency increase after treatment relative to C1D1, with a pseudocount of 0.5 for undetected baseline clones. Singleton clones were defined as clones with 0 or 1 copy at C1D1, and non-singleton clones were defined as clones with 2 or more copies. Clones expanded in unsorted samples were labelled as CD4+, CD8+ or unknown by matching protein sequences in sorted samples from the same patient. Diversity changes from C1D1 to C4D1 were tested in paired samples using Wilcoxon tests. This is the immuneACCESS table as TCRdb keeps it, with only in-frame sequences that have V and J called. A part of the clones is gone; compared with another copy, unresolved V genes explain less than half, and the rest is unexplained. Clonal size and the V and J genes are those of that table, whereas D and trimming came from the DNA. The sample includes tens of thousands of clones, with more than 70% observed a single time. The ten largest make up under 15% of the sample.

With regard to this clone: Its antigen remains unidentified. No much larger clone is present one base from it, and per-base qualities are unavailable.

The germline V gene encodes CDR1 LNHDA and CDR2 SQIVND (reference sequence). Germline trimming amounts to 7 bases on V and 3 bases on J, with 14 as the count of junction bases outside the gene matches. From cysteine to phenylalanine, the CDR3 is 18 amino acids long. CDR3 DNA is the only sequence kept; it has 54 bases, read in frame from the first base. Sequenced here: peripheral blood mononuclear cells (PBMCs), sampled at baseline. The chain employs TRBV19 and TRBJ1-5, and TRBD1 matches 11 of the central bases. The receptor's source is a human donor with classical Hodgkin lymphoma. The bases are TGTGCCAGTACCCGGGTCCGGACAGGGGGCTTATTCAATCAGCCCCAGCATTTT. This translates into CASTRVRTGGLFNQPQHF.